One sample yielded the 26 T cell receptor beta chains listed below, sequenced in a study of cytomegalovirus exposure and HLA in healthy donors. Amplification used 60 Vbeta primers and 13 Jbeta primers. Generated by immunoSEQ multiplex PCR, the TCRdb table keeps only in-frame clones and is missing some. The sample includes about 150,000 clones. Source material: PBMCs. The receptors shown here come from a woman aged 45-65 years in good health and CMV-seronegative.

The chain couples TRBV18 to TRBJ2-3; D is undetermined. V was pared by 3 bases and J by 5 bases, with 9 bases between. The CDR3 spans 13 residues. Germline V gene sequence: CDR1 KGHSH, CDR2 LQKENI. This chain's CDR3 is CASSPLPGDTQYF. CDR3 DNA sequence: TGTGCCAGCTCACCTCTCCCAGGAGATACGCAGTATTTT.

Here the CDR3 reads CASSPDRGNTEAFF. The CDR3 coding sequence is TGTGCCAGCAGCCCGGACAGGGGGAACACTGAAGCTTTCTTT. The chain combines TRBV5-4 with TRBJ1-1; 9 bases map to TRBD1. The length of the CDR3 is 14 residues. Trimming cost V 4 bases and J 1 base; bases outside gene matches: 2. Germline CDR1 SGHNT, CDR2 YYREEE (reference sequence).

V and J are TRBV18 and TRBJ2-7, with 9 bases matching TRBD1. This CDR3 is built from 15 residues. Germline lookup yields CDR1 KGHSH and CDR2 LQKENI. V trimming: 2 bases; J trimming: 4 bases; junction bases outside the gene matches: 6. The CDR3: CASSPSGTGNYEQYF. CDR3 sequence (DNA): TGTGCCAGCTCACCATCCGGGACAGGGAATTACGAGCAGTACTTC.

This chain links TRBV5-1 with TRBJ1-4; D possibly corresponds to TRBD1 (6 bases). Trimming pared 3 bases from V and 8 bases from J, leaving 17 bases between. The CDR3 is 15 amino acids. Germline V CDR1 and CDR2: SGHRS, YFSETQ. The DNA for the CDR3 is TGCGCCAGCAGCTCGGCTGGGGGGGCGGGAGAAAAACTGTTTTTT. As protein: CASSSAGGAGEKLFF.

The rearrangement links TRBV28 to TRBJ2-7, with 9 bases fitting TRBD2. Per the germline V gene, CDR1 is MDHEN and CDR2 is SYDVKM. This CDR3 has 13 amino acids. J was trimmed by 10 bases and V by 9 bases; bases with no gene match: 13. The CDR3 spells CASGGLAGSYQYF. In DNA form, the CDR3 reads TGTGCCAGTGGGGGGCTAGCGGGATCGTATCAGTACTTC.

V usage is TRBV28 and J usage is TRBJ1-4; 8 bases are a match to TRBD1. Germline V gene sequence: CDR1 MDHEN, CDR2 SYDVKM. This CDR3 has 15 residues. J lost 2 bases, V lost 2 bases, and 1 base had no gene match. The CDR3 spells CASSLQGATNEKLFF. The CDR3 coding sequence is TGTGCCAGCAGTTTACAGGGGGCCACTAATGAAAAACTGTTTTTT.

The chain couples TRBV19 to TRBJ2-3, with D perhaps matching TRBD1 (6 bases). From germline, CDR1 is LNHDA and CDR2 SQIVND (reference sequence). CDR3 length equals 15 residues. Trimming removed 1 base from V and 1 base from J, with 9 bases in between. CDR3 region: CASSIANRGTDTQYF. DNA of the CDR3: TGTGCCAGTAGTATAGCTAACAGGGGCACAGATACGCAGTATTTT.

The rearrangement links TRBV6-5 to TRBJ1-2; 7 nucleotides line up with TRBD1. CDR1 is MNHEY and CDR2 is SVGAGI in the germline V gene. V lost 6 bases to trimming and J lost 3 bases; unmatched junction nucleotides: 4. The CDR3 is made up of 13 amino acids. CDR3 residues: CASRTDRDYGYTF. CDR3 nucleotide sequence: TGTGCCAGCAGGACTGACAGGGACTATGGCTACACCTTC.

The CDR3, as DNA: TGTGCCAGCGCTTCGGGACTAGCGGGGAGATCCCAAGAGACCCAGTACTTC. Protein product: CASASGLAGRSQETQYF. J is TRBJ2-5 and V is TRBV2; 13 nucleotides align to TRBD2. Germline V CDR1 and CDR2: SNHLY, FYNNEI. Trimming cost V 8 bases and J 1 base; bases outside gene matches: 10. The CDR3 runs 17 residues.

The chain joins TRBV4-2 to TRBJ2-3, with 7 bases that match TRBD1. The CDR3 is made up of 16 amino acids. The germline V gene encodes CDR1 LGHNA and CDR2 YNFKEQ. V lost 1 base, J lost 5 bases, and 9 bases stayed unmatched. Here the CDR3 DNA reads TGTGCCAGCAGCCAAGTCCCCGGAACAGGGGTAGATACGCAGTATTTT. Residues: CASSQVPGTGVDTQYF.

CDR3 DNA sequence: TGTGCCAGCTCACCGGGACAGGGGGGAGTGGAGCAGTACTTC. Translating gives CASSPGQGGVEQYF. The chain couples TRBV18 to TRBJ2-7, with 11 bases lining up with TRBD1. This CDR3 spans 14 amino acids. With 3 bases clipped from V and 7 bases from J, the junction kept 5 bases outside the gene matches. Per the germline V gene, CDR1 is KGHSH and CDR2 is LQKENI.

Note on this clone: The same CDR3 is also encoded by other DNA sequences in this sample. The chain recombines TRBV6-4 with TRBJ2-3; tentatively, D is TRBD2 (6 bases). Deletions cut 0 bases from V and 1 base from J, with 8 bases between. Per the germline V gene, CDR1 is MRHNA and CDR2 is SNTAGT. This CDR3 has 15 residues. The CDR3 nucleotides are TGTGCCAGCAGTGACTCTTCGGGAGGCACAGATACGCAGTATTTT. It is translated as CASSDSSGGTDTQYF.

The J gene is TRBJ2-7, the V gene TRBV28, with 7 bases aligning to TRBD1. V lost 6 bases, J lost 4 bases, and 9 bases stayed unmatched. The CDR3 consists of 14 residues. CDR1 and CDR2 (germline): MDHEN, SYDVKM. CDR3 DNA: TGTGCCAGCAGAAGGGACAGTAGGACTTACGAGCAGTACTTC. This gives the protein CASRRDSRTYEQYF.

On this clone itself: At one boundary the junction diverges from the germline segment, which might be a read error. The V call is TRBV7-2, the J call TRBJ2-7; D is possibly TRBD2 (6 bases). The CDR3 sequence is 14 residues long. Germline CDR1 and CDR2: SGHTA and FQGNSA. The DNA for the CDR3 is TGTGCCGGCAGCCTAGGGACTTCTCCCTACGAGCAGTACTTC. Protein product: CAGSLGTSPYEQYF. Supplemented by reference TRBV7-2 and TRBJ2-7, the full variable domain reads GAGVSQSPSNKVTEKGKDVELRCDPISGHTALYWYRQSLGQGLEFLIYFQGNSAPDKSGLPSDRFSAERTGGSVSTLTIQRTQQEDSAVYLCAGSLGTSPYEQYFGPGTRLTVT.

In the case of this clone: A junction end diverges from the germline sequence, so it may reflect a read error. The genes are TRBV7-9 and TRBJ1-6, with 8 bases lining up with TRBD1. The CDR3 runs to 14 residues. CDR1 and CDR2 from the germline V gene are SEHNR and FQNEAQ (reference sequence). The CDR3 nucleotides are TGTGCCAGCAGCCTAGCACAGGGGGATTCACCCCTCCACTTT. Translation: CASSLAQGDSPLHF.

The DNA for the CDR3 is TGTGCCAGCAGCTCAAGGGGCGGGAGGCGGGACAATGAGCAGTTCTTC. Translated, it gives CASSSRGGRRDNEQFF. The chain has TRBV7-3 and TRBJ2-1; TRBD2 agrees at 8 bases. There are 16 residues in the CDR3. Looked up from germline, CDR1 is SGHTA and CDR2 is FQGTGA. Germline trimming cut 4 bases from V and 5 bases from J; bases unmatched to any gene: 10.

This chain joins TRBV2 and TRBJ2-7, with D perhaps matching TRBD2 (5 bases). Trimming stripped 2 bases from V and 3 bases from J, with 8 bases between. CDR3 size: 13 residues. Germline values: CDR1 SNHLY, CDR2 FYNNEI. This CDR3 is CASSEPGDYEQYF. CDR3 DNA: TGTGCCAGCAGTGAACCCGGGGACTACGAGCAGTACTTC.

V gene TRBV29-1 combines with J gene TRBJ2-1; 7 bases agree with TRBD2. There are 18 residues in the CDR3. J gave up 7 bases and V 0 bases, and 18 bases lay outside the gene matches. Germline CDR1 SQVTM, CDR2 ANQGSEA. This CDR3 is CSVEDLAGVMIVGNEQFF. The CDR3 DNA reads as TGCAGCGTTGAAGATTTGGCGGGAGTTATGATAGTCGGAAATGAGCAGTTCTTC.

The chain uses TRBV10-3 and TRBJ1-1; D may be TRBD1 (5 bases). V lost 8 bases and J lost 6, with 19 bases in between. The CDR3 runs 14 residues. The germline V gene encodes CDR1 ENHRY and CDR2 SYGVKD. CDR3 DNA: TGTGCCATCTCACGTGAGGTGGAGGGGTCTGAAGCTTTCTTT. It yields the protein CAISREVEGSEAFF.

The V and J genes are TRBV6-6 and TRBJ2-7; 7 nucleotides match TRBD1. This CDR3 has 16 residues. Per germline, CDR1 MNHNY and CDR2 SVGAGI (reference sequence). After removal of 0 bases from V and 5 bases from J, the junction contained 10 bases not matched to a gene. CDR3 coding DNA: TGTGCCAGCAGTTACTCGAGAGGGGGCGGAAAAAACGAGCAGTACTTC. Translated: CASSYSRGGGKNEQYF.

V gene TRBV6-5 combines with J gene TRBJ2-3; 9 positions agree with TRBD2. Looked up from germline, CDR1 is MNHEY and CDR2 is SVGAGI. The CDR3 runs 14 residues. Trimming at V came to 6 bases and at J to 10 bases, leaving 11 bases not matched to a gene. This chain's CDR3 is CASRGVAGGGPQYF. CDR3 in DNA: TGTGCCAGCAGGGGGGTGGCGGGAGGGGGGCCGCAGTATTTT.

The rearrangement uses TRBV4-1 and TRBJ2-2, with D possibly TRBD1 on 6 matching bases. The germline gives CDR1 MGHRA, CDR2 YSYEKL. V was pared by 4 bases and J by 2 bases, with 17 bases between. This CDR3 comprises 17 residues. CDR3 loop: CASSLNRETTNTGELFF. In DNA, the CDR3 is TGCGCCAGCAGCCTAAACAGGGAAACAACAAACACCGGGGAGCTGTTTTTT.

The chain is built from TRBV11-3 and TRBJ2-5; TRBD2 matches at 13 bases. The CDR3 is 15 amino acids. Germline CDR1 and CDR2: SGHNT and YENEEA. J gave up 5 bases and V 5 bases, and 5 bases lay outside the gene matches. CDR3 nucleotide sequence: TGTGCCAGCAGCACCACTAGCGGGGGGGTCGAGACCCAGTACTTC. This gives the protein CASSTTSGGVETQYF.

V usage is TRBV5-4 and J usage is TRBJ2-5, with a possible D match to TRBD2 (6 bases). The CDR3 totals 15 residues. The germline V gene has CDR1 SGHNT and CDR2 YYREEE (reference sequence). Between the trimmed V and J ends, which lost 0 bases and 2 bases, there was a span of 11 bases. The CDR3 here is CASSLAVAAQETQYF. Here the CDR3 DNA reads TGTGCCAGCAGCTTGGCCGTAGCGGCACAAGAGACCCAGTACTTC.

The rearrangement links TRBV19 to TRBJ1-4; 8 nucleotides line up with TRBD1. Germline values: CDR1 LNHDA, CDR2 SQIVND (reference sequence). CDR3 length equals 13 residues. Losses at the gene ends were 9 bases for V and 8 bases for J; bases not matched to a gene: 8. The CDR3 reads CASQTGVGEKLFF. In nucleotides, the CDR3 is TGTGCCAGCCAGACAGGGGTAGGAGAAAAACTGTTTTTT. Full variable domain (outside the CDR3, taken from reference TRBV19 and TRBJ1-4): DGGITQSPKYLFRKEGQNVTLSCEQNLNHDAMYWYRQDPGQGLRLIYYSQIVNDFQKGDIAEGYSVSREKKESFPLTVTSAQKNPTAFYLCASQTGVGEKLFFGSGTQLSVL.

The chain carries TRBV4-2 and TRBJ1-2; 8 positions match TRBD1. This CDR3 comprises 13 residues. Trimming removed 3 bases from V and 8 bases from J; junction bases left unmatched: 5. Germline V gene sequence: CDR1 LGHNA, CDR2 YNFKEQ. The CDR3 nucleotides are TGTGCCAGCAGCCAGACAGGGGAGGGGGGCTACACCTTC. The encoded protein is CASSQTGEGGYTF.